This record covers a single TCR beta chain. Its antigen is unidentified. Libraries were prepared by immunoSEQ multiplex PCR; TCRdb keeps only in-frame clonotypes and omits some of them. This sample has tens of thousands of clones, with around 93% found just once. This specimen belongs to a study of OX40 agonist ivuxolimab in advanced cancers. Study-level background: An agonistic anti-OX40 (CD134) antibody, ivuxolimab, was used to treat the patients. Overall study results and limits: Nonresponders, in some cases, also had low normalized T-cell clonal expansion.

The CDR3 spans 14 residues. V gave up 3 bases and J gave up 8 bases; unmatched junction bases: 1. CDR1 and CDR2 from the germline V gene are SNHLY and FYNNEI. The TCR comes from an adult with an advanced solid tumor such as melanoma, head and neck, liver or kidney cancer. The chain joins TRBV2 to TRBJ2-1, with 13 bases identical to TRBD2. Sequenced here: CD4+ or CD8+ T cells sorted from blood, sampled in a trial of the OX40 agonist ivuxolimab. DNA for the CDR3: TGTGCCAGCAGTGAGGGACTAGCGGGACATGAGCAGTTCTTC. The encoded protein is CASSEGLAGHEQFF. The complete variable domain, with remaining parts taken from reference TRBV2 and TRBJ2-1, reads EPEVTQTPSHQVTQMGQEVILRCVPISNHLYFYWYRQILGQKVEFLVSFYNNEISEKSEIFDDQFSVERPDGSNFTLKIRSTKLEDSAMYFCASSEGLAGHEQFFGPGTRLTVL.